This entry describes one TCR beta chain. Other DNA sequences within the sample encode an identical CDR3. This entry comes from a study of blood T cell repertoires in COVID-19. In the study overall: COVID-19 samples collected from the United States, Italy and Spain covered acute and convalescent phases. In each case, the material was cDNA or gDNA derived from T cells, B-cell-depleted T cells, or PBMCs.

Authors' methods: Counts of nucleated cells, estimated from reference gene primer amplification, were obtained. Only in-frame clones appear in the TCRdb table, and some are missing; sequencing was by immunoSEQ multiplex PCR. V, J and clone size reflect that table, while D and trimming were determined from the DNA. The sample yields about 230,000 clones, 75% to 90% seen once. The sequence derives from a woman aged 70-85 years with active or convalescent COVID-19. The sequenced sample was peripheral blood.

CDR3 nucleotides: TGTGCCAGCTCACCGGGACTAGTCTCCTACGAGCAGTACTTC. Residues: CASSPGLVSYEQYF. V and J are TRBV18 and TRBJ2-7; 8 bases match TRBD2. The germline CDR1 and CDR2 sequences are KGHSH and LQKENI. With V trimmed by 3 bases and J by 0 bases, 1 base remained unmatched. This CDR3 is 14 amino acids long.